Shown below are 7 T cell receptor beta chains from a single sample sequenced in a study of T cells in localized non-small cell lung cancer (TCRdb year 2020). The library was prepared using the immunoSEQ multiplex PCR assay. In its TCRdb copy, this immuneACCESS table keeps in-frame sequences only and misses some clones. Where compared with another copy, unresolved V genes explain less than half of these, and the others have no known cause. In this sample the table shows tens of thousands of clones, 80% to 95% of which occur a single time. The ten biggest clones cover 15% to 20% of the sample. Sequencing was performed on peripheral blood, taken before any cancer treatment. The receptors were gathered from a man aged 40 to 75 with stage I lung adenocarcinoma.

The chain has TRBV21-1 and TRBJ2-7; the D call in the table, TRBD2, was not verified against the DNA. TRBV21-1 is listed as a pseudogene. CDR3 length equals 15 residues. Written as DNA, the CDR3 is TGTGCCAGCAGCACCCGCAGGGTAGAGCGGGCCAAGCAGTACTTC. Residues: CASSTRRVERAKQYF.

The V and J genes are TRBV30 and TRBJ2-1; TRBD2 agrees at 10 bases. With V trimmed by 3 bases and J by 1 base, 9 bases remained unmatched. This CDR3 comprises 17 residues. In germline, CDR1 is GTSNPN, CDR2 SVGIG (reference sequence). This CDR3 reads CAWRLSGRAGSYNEQFF. The CDR3 nucleotides are TGTGCCTGGAGGTTAAGCGGGAGGGCGGGTTCCTACAATGAGCAGTTCTTC.

V is TRBV11-2 and J is TRBJ1-1; D is perhaps TRBD1 (5 bases). CDR1 and CDR2 (germline): SGHAT, FQNNGV. There are 13 residues in the CDR3. Between the trimmed V and J ends, which lost 5 bases and 0 bases, there was a span of 7 bases. The CDR3 DNA follows: TGTGCCAGCAGCACGACAGTGAACACTGAAGCTTTCTTT. It specifies CASSTTVNTEAFF.

J is TRBJ2-3 and V is TRBV5-1, with a tentative D call TRBD1 (6 bases). Trimming took off 4 bases at V and 2 bases at J, with 17 bases between the two ends. The germline gives CDR1 SGHRS, CDR2 YFSETQ. The CDR3 is made up of 16 amino acids. The CDR3 protein is CASSVTPYRDTDTQYF. DNA of the CDR3: TGCGCCAGCAGCGTAACCCCATACAGGGACACAGATACGCAGTATTTT.

This clone appeared a few times. For the CDR3, the DNA is TGTGCCAGTACTAACAGGGGCCTAACCCTCTCTGGGGCCAACGTCCTGACTTTC. As protein: CASTNRGLTLSGANVLTF. The chain combines TRBV19 with TRBJ2-6; 7 bases map to TRBD1. CDR1 and CDR2 from the germline V gene are LNHDA and SQIVND (reference sequence). V trimming: 7 bases; J trimming: 0 bases; junction bases outside the gene matches: 12. The CDR3 spans 18 residues. Complete variable domain (other parts from reference TRBV19 and TRBJ2-6): DGGITQSPKYLFRKEGQNVTLSCEQNLNHDAMYWYRQDPGQGLRLIYYSQIVNDFQKGDIAEGYSVSREKKESFPLTVTSAQKNPTAFYLCASTNRGLTLSGANVLTFGAGSRLTVL.

This clone appeared a single time. V usage is TRBV5-1 and J usage is TRBJ1-2, with TRBD1 identical over 10 bases. Per the germline V gene, CDR1 is SGHRS and CDR2 is YFSETQ. V was pared by 2 bases and J by 8 bases, with 9 bases of the junction left unmatched. The length of the CDR3 is 15 residues. CDR3 sequence (DNA): TGCGCCAGCAGCTTATCGGGACAGGGGAGTGGCGGCTACACCTTC. Encoded protein: CASSLSGQGSGGYTF.

The rearrangement links TRBV4-1 to TRBJ1-5, with D possibly matching TRBD1 (5 bases). Looked up from germline, CDR1 is MGHRA and CDR2 is YSYEKL. The CDR3 totals 16 residues. V was shortened by 3 bases and J by 0 bases, with 12 bases between the two germline ends. The DNA of the CDR3 is TGCGCCAGCAGCCACCCACCCGGGGGTAGCAATCAGCCCCAGCATTTT. As protein: CASSHPPGGSNQPQHF.